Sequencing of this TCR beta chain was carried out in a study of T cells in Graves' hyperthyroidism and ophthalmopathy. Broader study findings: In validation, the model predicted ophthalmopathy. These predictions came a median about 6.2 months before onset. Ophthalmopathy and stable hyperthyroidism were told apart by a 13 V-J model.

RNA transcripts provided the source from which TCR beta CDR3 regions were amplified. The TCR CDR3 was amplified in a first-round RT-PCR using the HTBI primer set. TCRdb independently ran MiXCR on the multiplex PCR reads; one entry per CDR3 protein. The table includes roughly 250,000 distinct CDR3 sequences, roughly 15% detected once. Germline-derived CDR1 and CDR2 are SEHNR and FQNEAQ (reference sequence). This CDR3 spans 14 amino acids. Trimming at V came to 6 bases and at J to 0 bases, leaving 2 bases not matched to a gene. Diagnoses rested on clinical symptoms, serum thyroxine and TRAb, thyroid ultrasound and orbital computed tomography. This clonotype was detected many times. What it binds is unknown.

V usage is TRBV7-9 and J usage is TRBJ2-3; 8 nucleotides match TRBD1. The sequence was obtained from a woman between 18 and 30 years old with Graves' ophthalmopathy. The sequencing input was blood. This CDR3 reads CASRDRDSTDTQYF. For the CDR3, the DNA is TGTGCCAGCAGGGACAGGGATAGCACAGATACGCAGTATTTT.